This T cell receptor beta chain appears in the sequencing data of a study of T cells in Graves' hyperthyroidism and ophthalmopathy. The wider study: Peripheral blood was obtained at initial diagnosis, preceding any treatment.

This clonotype was counted a few times. The CDR3 runs to 16 residues. V shed 3 bases and J 2 bases; nucleotides not matched to a gene: 8. CDR1 and CDR2 (germline): LGHDT, YNNKEL (reference sequence). Amplified TCR beta CDR3 regions derived from RNA transcripts. RT-PCR in the first round (using the HTBI primer set) targeted the TCR CDR3. TCRdb used MiXCR to reprocess the multiplex PCR reads, holding one entry per CDR3 protein. Of about 600,000 distinct CDR3 sequences detected, 15% to 20% appear once; the ten largest clones hold roughly 3%. Sequencing used blood. The V call is TRBV3-1, the J call TRBJ2-5; TRBD2 aligns across 8 bases. The clonotype was recovered from a woman aged 40-49 years with Graves' ophthalmopathy. Here the CDR3 reads CASSHGNGGAQETQYF. The CDR3, as DNA: TGTGCCAGCAGCCATGGAAACGGGGGGGCGCAAGAGACCCAGTACTTC.